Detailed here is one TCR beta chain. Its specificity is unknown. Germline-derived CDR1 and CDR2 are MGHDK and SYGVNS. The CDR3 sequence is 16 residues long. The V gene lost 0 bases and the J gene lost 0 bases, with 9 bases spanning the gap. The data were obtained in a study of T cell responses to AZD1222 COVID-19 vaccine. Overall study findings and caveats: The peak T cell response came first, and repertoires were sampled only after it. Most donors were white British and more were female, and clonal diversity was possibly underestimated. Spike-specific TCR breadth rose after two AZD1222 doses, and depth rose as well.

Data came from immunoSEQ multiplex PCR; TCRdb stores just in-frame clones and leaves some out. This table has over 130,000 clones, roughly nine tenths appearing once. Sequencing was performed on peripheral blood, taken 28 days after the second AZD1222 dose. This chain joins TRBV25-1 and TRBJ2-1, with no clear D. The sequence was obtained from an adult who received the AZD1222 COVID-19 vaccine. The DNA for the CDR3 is TGTGCCAGCAGTGAATATCGGGTAAGCTCCTACAATGAGCAGTTCTTC. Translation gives CASSEYRVSSYNEQFF.